The subject of this entry is one TCR beta chain. Authors' data handling: Researchers report that nucleated cell counts were estimated from reference gene primer amplification. Clones were sequenced by immunoSEQ multiplex PCR, and TCRdb holds only the in-frame ones, with some missing. V and J calls and clone size are those listed in that table; D and trimming were worked out from the DNA. Among over 85,000 clones listed, 70% to 85% were seen once. After removal of 1 base from V and 4 bases from J, the junction contained 7 bases not matched to a gene. Germline loops: CDR1 LGHDT, CDR2 YNNKEL (reference sequence). The CDR3 loop spans 18 amino acids. The sample originates from a study of blood T cell repertoires in COVID-19. About the study: Specimens from acute and convalescent COVID-19 originated in the United States, Italy and Spain. T cells, B-cell-depleted T cells, or PBMCs supplied cDNA or gDNA.

Material for sequencing was peripheral blood. This chain uses TRBV3-1 (or the pseudogene TRBV3-2) with TRBJ2-5; 15 bases align to TRBD2. This receptor was taken from a man between 60 and 70 years old with active or convalescent COVID-19. CDR3 amino acids: CASSQVLTGLAGGETQYF. The CDR3 DNA reads as TGTGCCAGCAGCCAAGTCTTGACGGGACTAGCGGGAGGAGAGACCCAGTACTTC.